This TCR beta chain came from a study of blood T cell repertoires in COVID-19. On the study more broadly: The cDNA or gDNA used as material had been derived from T cells, B-cell-depleted T cells, or PBMCs.

This CDR3 is 13 amino acids long. The V end was cut by 6 bases, the J end by 2 bases, with 10 bases between. The repertoire was sequenced with immunoSEQ multiplex PCR; TCRdb's copy has only in-frame clones and lacks some. The sample shows 70,000 or so clones, around 89% of them seen only once. Worth noting for this clone: The same CDR3 also results from other DNA sequences found in this sample.

The receptor comes from a man aged 60-69 years with acute or convalescent COVID-19. Sequenced sample: peripheral blood. The chain recombines TRBV12-3 or TRBV12-4 with TRBJ1-1; D gene uncertain. DNA of the CDR3: TGTGCCAGCAGCCTCACAGCTAACACTGAAGCTTTCTTT. This encodes CASSLTANTEAFF.